This T cell receptor (beta chain) originates from a study of a mutant IDH1 vaccine in newly diagnosed glioma. Study summary: Most patients had received both radiotherapy and temozolomide, the prior options being radiotherapy, temozolomide, or both. General study results and limits: Pseudoprogression apparently tracked independently of changes in top peripheral T cell clonotypes.

The CDR3 has 14 residues. V was shortened by 2 bases and J by 2 bases, with 7 bases between the two germline ends. Germline assignment: CDR1 LNHDA and CDR2 SQIVND (reference sequence). Generated by immunoSEQ multiplex PCR, the TCRdb table keeps only in-frame clones and is missing some. This table has about 33,000 clones, roughly 70% appearing once. A word on this clone: As yet, its antigen is unknown.

Time point denoted: week 47, end of study. The vaccine gave 300 ug of a 20-mer mutant IDH1 peptide subcutaneously per dose. The sequenced sample was PBMCs, obtained from a glioma patient whose treatment included an IDH1 peptide vaccine. This chain connects TRBV19 to TRBJ1-5; D remains unclear. The receptor comes from a man in his forties or fifties with glioma. CDR3 sequence reads: CASSIRQGNQPQHF. The CDR3, as DNA: TGTGCCAGTAGTATACGGCAAGGCAATCAGCCCCAGCATTTT.